This note documents a single T cell receptor beta chain sequence. What it binds is not known. Looked up from germline, CDR1 is MNHEY and CDR2 is SMNVEV (reference sequence). This CDR3 region has 15 residues. Trimming removed 4 bases from V and 7 bases from J, with 20 bases in between. This specimen belongs to a study of T cell responses to AZD1222 COVID-19 vaccine. Study-wide results and caveats: Across the whole spike, CD4 TCRs peaked at regions 160-218 and 743-854.

Produced via immunoSEQ multiplex PCR; TCRdb's table is partial and in-frame only. The repertoire has over 110,000 clones, roughly nine tenths of them found once; the top ten carry roughly 1.5%. This receptor was obtained from an adult in good health. Sample: peripheral blood, taken on day 0 of AZD1222 vaccination. The chain carries TRBV27 and TRBJ2-7, with D perhaps assigned TRBD1 or TRBD2 (6 bases each). CDR3 sequence: CASSSLLPGAREQYF. The CDR3 nucleotides are TGTGCCAGCAGTTCCCTCCTCCCGGGGGCGAGGGAGCAGTACTTC.